The TCR beta chain under discussion was sequenced for a study of vaccination and CD4 T cells after COVID-19. Across the whole study: Samples after vaccination came a median roughly ten weeks past dose two, ranging 14 to 241.

Oncomine TCR Beta short-read sequencing was applied to DNA from cultured CD4+ T cells. From the PCR reads, TCRdb called clonotypes with MiXCR, one entry per CDR3 protein. This table holds around 12,000 distinct CDR3 sequences, 50% to 65% found once. As to treatment: approximately nine-day PBMC culture with coronavirus spike peptide pools or control peptides (ViraFEST assay). CDR1 and CDR2 from the germline V gene are GTSNPN and SVGIG (reference sequence). V lost 2 bases, J lost 4 bases, and 5 bases stayed unmatched. The CDR3 has 16 amino acids. This clonotype was detected a few times. Its antigen is as yet unknown.

Sequencing used CD4+ T cells from blood, cultured in vitro. The receptor's source is a human donor who had recovered from COVID-19. This chain connects TRBV30 to TRBJ2-3, with TRBD2 identical over 14 bases. The CDR3 DNA reads as TGTGCCTGGAGTCCGACTAGCGGGAGGGCCCCAGATACGCAGTATTTT. This translates into CAWSPTSGRAPDTQYF.